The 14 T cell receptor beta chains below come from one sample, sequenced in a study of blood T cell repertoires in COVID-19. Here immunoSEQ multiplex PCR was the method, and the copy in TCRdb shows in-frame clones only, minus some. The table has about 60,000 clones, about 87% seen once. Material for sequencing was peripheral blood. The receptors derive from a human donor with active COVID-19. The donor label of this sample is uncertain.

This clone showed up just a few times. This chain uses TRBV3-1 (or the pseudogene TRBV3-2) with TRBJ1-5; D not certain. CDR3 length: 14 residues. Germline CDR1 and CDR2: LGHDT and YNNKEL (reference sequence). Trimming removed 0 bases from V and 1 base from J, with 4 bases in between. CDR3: CASSQDRSNQPQHF. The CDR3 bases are TGTGCCAGCAGCCAAGATAGAAGCAATCAGCCCCAGCATTTT.

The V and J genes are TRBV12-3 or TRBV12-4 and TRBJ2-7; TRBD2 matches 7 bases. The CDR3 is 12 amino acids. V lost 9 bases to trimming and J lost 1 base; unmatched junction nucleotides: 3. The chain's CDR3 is CASTGGSYEQYF. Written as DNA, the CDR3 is TGTGCCAGTACCGGGGGGTCCTACGAGCAGTACTTC.

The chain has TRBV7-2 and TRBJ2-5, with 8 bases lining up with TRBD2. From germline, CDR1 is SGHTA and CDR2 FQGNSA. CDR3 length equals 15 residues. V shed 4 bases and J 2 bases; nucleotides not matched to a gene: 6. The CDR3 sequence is CASSSARGGQETQYF. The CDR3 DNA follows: TGTGCCAGCAGCTCAGCACGGGGGGGGCAAGAGACCCAGTACTTC.

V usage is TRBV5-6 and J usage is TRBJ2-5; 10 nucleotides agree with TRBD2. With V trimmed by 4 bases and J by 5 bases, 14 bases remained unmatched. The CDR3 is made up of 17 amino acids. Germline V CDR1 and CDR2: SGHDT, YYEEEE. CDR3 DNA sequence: TGTGCCAGCAGCAGCGGCCTCAGCGGGGGGGCGGTGGAGACCCAGTACTTC. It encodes CASSSGLSGGAVETQYF.

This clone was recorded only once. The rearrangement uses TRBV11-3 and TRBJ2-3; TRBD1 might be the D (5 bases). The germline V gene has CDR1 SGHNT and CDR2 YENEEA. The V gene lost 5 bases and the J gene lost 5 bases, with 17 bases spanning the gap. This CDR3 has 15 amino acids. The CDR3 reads CASSLNRIDGDTQYF. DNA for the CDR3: TGTGCCAGCAGCCTAAACAGGATCGATGGAGATACGCAGTATTTT.

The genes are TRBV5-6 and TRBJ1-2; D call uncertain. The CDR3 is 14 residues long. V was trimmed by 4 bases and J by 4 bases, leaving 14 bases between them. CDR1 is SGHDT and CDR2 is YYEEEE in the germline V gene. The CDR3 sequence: CASSLQGSTYGYTF. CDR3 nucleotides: TGTGCCAGCAGCCTCCAAGGGAGCACCTATGGCTACACCTTC.

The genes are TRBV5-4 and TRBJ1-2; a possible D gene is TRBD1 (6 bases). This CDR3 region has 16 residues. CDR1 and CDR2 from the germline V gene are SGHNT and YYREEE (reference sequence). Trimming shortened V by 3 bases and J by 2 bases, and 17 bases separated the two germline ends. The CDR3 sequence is CASSSRRGPSNYGYTF. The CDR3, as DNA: TGTGCCAGCAGCTCTCGCAGGGGACCCTCAAACTATGGCTACACCTTC.

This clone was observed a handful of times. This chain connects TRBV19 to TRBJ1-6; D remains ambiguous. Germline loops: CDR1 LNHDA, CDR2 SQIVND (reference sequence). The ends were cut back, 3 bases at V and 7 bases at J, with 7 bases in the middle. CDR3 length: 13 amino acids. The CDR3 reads CASSILVNSPLHF. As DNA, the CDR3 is TGTGCCAGTAGTATTCTCGTAAATTCACCCCTCCACTTT.

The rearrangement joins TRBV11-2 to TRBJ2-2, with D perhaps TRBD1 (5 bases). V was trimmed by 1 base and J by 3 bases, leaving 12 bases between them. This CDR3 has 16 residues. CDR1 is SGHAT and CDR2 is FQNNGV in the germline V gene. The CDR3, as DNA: TGTGCCAGCAGCTTAGGGGGCTGGGGTGACACCGGGGAGCTGTTTTTT. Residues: CASSLGGWGDTGELFF.

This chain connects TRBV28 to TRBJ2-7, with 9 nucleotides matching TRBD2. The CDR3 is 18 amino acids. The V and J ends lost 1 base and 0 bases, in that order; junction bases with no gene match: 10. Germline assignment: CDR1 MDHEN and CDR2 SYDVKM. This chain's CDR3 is CASSLFPTTSGGSYEQYF. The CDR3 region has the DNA TGTGCCAGCAGTTTATTCCCCACGACTAGCGGAGGCTCCTACGAGCAGTACTTC.

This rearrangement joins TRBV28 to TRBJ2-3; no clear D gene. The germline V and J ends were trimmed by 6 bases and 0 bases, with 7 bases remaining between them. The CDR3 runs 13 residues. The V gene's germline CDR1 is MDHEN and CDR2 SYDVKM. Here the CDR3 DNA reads TGTGCCAGCAGCCCCGGGAGCACAGATACGCAGTATTTT. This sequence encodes CASSPGSTDTQYF.

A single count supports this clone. The CDR3 DNA sequence: TGTGCCTGGAGTGTCCCCGACAGAGTCAATCAGCCCCAGCATTTT. Translated, it gives CAWSVPDRVNQPQHF. The V call is TRBV30, the J call TRBJ1-5; possibly TRBD1 for D (5 bases). The germline V gene has CDR1 GTSNPN and CDR2 SVGIG (reference sequence). This CDR3 comprises 15 residues. The V gene lost 0 bases and the J gene lost 3 bases, with 12 bases spanning the gap.

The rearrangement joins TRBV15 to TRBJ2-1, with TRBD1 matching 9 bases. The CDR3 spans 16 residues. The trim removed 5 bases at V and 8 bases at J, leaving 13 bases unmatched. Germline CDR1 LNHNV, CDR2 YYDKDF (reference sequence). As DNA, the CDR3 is TGTGCCACCAGCGAGGGAACAGGGGGCTATGTTTATGAGCAGTTCTTC. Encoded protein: CATSEGTGGYVYEQFF.

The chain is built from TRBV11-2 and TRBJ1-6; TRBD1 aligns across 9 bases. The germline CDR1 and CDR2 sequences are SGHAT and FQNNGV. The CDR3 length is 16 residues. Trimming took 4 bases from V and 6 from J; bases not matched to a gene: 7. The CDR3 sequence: CASSYAPGQGNSPLHF. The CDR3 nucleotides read TGTGCCAGCAGCTATGCCCCGGGACAGGGTAATTCACCCCTCCACTTT.